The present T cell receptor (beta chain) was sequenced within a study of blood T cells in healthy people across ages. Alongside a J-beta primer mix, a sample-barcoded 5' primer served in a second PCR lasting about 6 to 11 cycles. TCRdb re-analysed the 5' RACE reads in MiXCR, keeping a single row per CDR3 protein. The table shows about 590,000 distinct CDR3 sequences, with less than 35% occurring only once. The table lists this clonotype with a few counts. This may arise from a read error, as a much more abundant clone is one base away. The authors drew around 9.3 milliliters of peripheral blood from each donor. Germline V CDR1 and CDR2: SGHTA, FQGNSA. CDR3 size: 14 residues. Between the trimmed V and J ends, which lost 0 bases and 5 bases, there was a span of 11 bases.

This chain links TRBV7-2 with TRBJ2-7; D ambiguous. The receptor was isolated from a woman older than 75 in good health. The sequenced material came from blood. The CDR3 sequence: CASSLAATRHEQYF. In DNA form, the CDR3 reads TGTGCCAGCAGCTTAGCAGCGACTCGCCACGAGCAGTACTTC.